This T cell receptor (beta chain) was sequenced in a study of T cell responses to AZD1222 COVID-19 vaccine (dated by TCRdb to the early 2020s). About the investigation overall: AZD1222 recipients with second doses at about 4 weeks or about 12 weeks were pooled, because spike-specific TCR depth and breadth did not differ between schedules. Trial participants were enrolled by age into subgroups of 18-55, 56-69 and 70-plus years, and roughly 150, 30 and 60 TCR-sequenced participants, respectively, were included in these subgroups. TCR sequencing was performed for more than 230 trial participants, of whom around 200 were given two doses of AZD1222 and roughly 25 were given two doses of MenACWY control vaccine. General findings and caveats noted by the study authors: Because no day 14 peak-response samples were available, repertoires were characterized only after the peak T cell response. Participants were mostly white British, with more females than males. The authors suggested clonal diversity may have been underestimated. The 56-69-year group was small, and its depth increase did not reach significance, likely because of low power. Spike-specific TCR breadth and depth rose significantly after two AZD1222 doses compared with day 0 and with MenACWY recipients. The vaccine-associated CD4 TCRs covered the entire spike protein, and the dominant responses fell in regions 160-218 and 743-854. Conclusions about previously exposed vaccinees were limited because only six AZD1222 recipients were SARS-CoV-2 seropositive at baseline. Reportedly, close to half of the unique spike-specific TCRs recognized epitopes lying outside the regions that are mutated in the B.1.351 and B.1.1.7 variants.

The CDR3 regions of human TCRbeta chains were analyzed by immunosequencing. The authors processed their data as follows. Repertoire TCRs were matched against a reference library of SARS-CoV-2-specific TCRs generated with the MIRA antigen-specificity platform. Breadth was defined as the fraction of unique TCRs that were SARS-CoV-2-associated, and depth was defined as the fraction of total T cells that were SARS-CoV-2-associated. Using the MIRA data, each spike-specific TCR was mapped to the spike region that the TCR reacts to and placed in a CD4 or CD8 class. Log10-transformed breadth and depth values were compared by one-way ANOVA with Sidak's multiple comparisons tests. Entries here come from immuneACCESS through TCRdb and include only in-frame sequences with V and J called. Some clones fail to appear in such tables; in the studies checked, an unresolved V gene covers under half of the shortfall, and the cause of the remainder is unknown. The V and J calls and clone size are taken from that table; D and trimming were inferred from the DNA. The sample table records 95,000 to 150,000 clones; approximately 91% of these occur just once. The ten top clones hold 25% to 35% of the sample.

CDR1 and CDR2, looked up from the germline V gene, are SNHLY and FYNNEI. Trimming removed 6 bases from V and 1 base from J; the gene matches leave 6 bases unexplained. The CDR3 runs 15 amino acids, cysteine and phenylalanine included. Only the CDR3 DNA is retained, 45 bases long and in frame from the first base. A word on this clone: What antigen it recognizes has not been identified. No base quality information exists; no much larger clone differs at one position.

Per the publication, the time point label means: baseline before first vaccination. Vaccinee samples came from UK trials COV001 and COV002, including a single-blind randomized controlled phase 2/3 trial of AZD1222 (ChAdOx1 nCoV-19) in healthy adults. For TCRbeta chain sequencing, PBMC samples from trial participants were taken at day 0 and at day 28 after the second dose. The clonotype was recovered from an adult in good health. The V and J genes are TRBV2 and TRBJ1-5; 7 nucleotides in the junction match TRBD1. The sequenced sample was peripheral blood, obtained on day 0 of AZD1222 vaccination. The CDR3 here reads CASSKGTASNQPQHF. The bases read TGTGCCAGCAGCAAAGGGACAGCAAGCAATCAGCCCCAGCATTTT.